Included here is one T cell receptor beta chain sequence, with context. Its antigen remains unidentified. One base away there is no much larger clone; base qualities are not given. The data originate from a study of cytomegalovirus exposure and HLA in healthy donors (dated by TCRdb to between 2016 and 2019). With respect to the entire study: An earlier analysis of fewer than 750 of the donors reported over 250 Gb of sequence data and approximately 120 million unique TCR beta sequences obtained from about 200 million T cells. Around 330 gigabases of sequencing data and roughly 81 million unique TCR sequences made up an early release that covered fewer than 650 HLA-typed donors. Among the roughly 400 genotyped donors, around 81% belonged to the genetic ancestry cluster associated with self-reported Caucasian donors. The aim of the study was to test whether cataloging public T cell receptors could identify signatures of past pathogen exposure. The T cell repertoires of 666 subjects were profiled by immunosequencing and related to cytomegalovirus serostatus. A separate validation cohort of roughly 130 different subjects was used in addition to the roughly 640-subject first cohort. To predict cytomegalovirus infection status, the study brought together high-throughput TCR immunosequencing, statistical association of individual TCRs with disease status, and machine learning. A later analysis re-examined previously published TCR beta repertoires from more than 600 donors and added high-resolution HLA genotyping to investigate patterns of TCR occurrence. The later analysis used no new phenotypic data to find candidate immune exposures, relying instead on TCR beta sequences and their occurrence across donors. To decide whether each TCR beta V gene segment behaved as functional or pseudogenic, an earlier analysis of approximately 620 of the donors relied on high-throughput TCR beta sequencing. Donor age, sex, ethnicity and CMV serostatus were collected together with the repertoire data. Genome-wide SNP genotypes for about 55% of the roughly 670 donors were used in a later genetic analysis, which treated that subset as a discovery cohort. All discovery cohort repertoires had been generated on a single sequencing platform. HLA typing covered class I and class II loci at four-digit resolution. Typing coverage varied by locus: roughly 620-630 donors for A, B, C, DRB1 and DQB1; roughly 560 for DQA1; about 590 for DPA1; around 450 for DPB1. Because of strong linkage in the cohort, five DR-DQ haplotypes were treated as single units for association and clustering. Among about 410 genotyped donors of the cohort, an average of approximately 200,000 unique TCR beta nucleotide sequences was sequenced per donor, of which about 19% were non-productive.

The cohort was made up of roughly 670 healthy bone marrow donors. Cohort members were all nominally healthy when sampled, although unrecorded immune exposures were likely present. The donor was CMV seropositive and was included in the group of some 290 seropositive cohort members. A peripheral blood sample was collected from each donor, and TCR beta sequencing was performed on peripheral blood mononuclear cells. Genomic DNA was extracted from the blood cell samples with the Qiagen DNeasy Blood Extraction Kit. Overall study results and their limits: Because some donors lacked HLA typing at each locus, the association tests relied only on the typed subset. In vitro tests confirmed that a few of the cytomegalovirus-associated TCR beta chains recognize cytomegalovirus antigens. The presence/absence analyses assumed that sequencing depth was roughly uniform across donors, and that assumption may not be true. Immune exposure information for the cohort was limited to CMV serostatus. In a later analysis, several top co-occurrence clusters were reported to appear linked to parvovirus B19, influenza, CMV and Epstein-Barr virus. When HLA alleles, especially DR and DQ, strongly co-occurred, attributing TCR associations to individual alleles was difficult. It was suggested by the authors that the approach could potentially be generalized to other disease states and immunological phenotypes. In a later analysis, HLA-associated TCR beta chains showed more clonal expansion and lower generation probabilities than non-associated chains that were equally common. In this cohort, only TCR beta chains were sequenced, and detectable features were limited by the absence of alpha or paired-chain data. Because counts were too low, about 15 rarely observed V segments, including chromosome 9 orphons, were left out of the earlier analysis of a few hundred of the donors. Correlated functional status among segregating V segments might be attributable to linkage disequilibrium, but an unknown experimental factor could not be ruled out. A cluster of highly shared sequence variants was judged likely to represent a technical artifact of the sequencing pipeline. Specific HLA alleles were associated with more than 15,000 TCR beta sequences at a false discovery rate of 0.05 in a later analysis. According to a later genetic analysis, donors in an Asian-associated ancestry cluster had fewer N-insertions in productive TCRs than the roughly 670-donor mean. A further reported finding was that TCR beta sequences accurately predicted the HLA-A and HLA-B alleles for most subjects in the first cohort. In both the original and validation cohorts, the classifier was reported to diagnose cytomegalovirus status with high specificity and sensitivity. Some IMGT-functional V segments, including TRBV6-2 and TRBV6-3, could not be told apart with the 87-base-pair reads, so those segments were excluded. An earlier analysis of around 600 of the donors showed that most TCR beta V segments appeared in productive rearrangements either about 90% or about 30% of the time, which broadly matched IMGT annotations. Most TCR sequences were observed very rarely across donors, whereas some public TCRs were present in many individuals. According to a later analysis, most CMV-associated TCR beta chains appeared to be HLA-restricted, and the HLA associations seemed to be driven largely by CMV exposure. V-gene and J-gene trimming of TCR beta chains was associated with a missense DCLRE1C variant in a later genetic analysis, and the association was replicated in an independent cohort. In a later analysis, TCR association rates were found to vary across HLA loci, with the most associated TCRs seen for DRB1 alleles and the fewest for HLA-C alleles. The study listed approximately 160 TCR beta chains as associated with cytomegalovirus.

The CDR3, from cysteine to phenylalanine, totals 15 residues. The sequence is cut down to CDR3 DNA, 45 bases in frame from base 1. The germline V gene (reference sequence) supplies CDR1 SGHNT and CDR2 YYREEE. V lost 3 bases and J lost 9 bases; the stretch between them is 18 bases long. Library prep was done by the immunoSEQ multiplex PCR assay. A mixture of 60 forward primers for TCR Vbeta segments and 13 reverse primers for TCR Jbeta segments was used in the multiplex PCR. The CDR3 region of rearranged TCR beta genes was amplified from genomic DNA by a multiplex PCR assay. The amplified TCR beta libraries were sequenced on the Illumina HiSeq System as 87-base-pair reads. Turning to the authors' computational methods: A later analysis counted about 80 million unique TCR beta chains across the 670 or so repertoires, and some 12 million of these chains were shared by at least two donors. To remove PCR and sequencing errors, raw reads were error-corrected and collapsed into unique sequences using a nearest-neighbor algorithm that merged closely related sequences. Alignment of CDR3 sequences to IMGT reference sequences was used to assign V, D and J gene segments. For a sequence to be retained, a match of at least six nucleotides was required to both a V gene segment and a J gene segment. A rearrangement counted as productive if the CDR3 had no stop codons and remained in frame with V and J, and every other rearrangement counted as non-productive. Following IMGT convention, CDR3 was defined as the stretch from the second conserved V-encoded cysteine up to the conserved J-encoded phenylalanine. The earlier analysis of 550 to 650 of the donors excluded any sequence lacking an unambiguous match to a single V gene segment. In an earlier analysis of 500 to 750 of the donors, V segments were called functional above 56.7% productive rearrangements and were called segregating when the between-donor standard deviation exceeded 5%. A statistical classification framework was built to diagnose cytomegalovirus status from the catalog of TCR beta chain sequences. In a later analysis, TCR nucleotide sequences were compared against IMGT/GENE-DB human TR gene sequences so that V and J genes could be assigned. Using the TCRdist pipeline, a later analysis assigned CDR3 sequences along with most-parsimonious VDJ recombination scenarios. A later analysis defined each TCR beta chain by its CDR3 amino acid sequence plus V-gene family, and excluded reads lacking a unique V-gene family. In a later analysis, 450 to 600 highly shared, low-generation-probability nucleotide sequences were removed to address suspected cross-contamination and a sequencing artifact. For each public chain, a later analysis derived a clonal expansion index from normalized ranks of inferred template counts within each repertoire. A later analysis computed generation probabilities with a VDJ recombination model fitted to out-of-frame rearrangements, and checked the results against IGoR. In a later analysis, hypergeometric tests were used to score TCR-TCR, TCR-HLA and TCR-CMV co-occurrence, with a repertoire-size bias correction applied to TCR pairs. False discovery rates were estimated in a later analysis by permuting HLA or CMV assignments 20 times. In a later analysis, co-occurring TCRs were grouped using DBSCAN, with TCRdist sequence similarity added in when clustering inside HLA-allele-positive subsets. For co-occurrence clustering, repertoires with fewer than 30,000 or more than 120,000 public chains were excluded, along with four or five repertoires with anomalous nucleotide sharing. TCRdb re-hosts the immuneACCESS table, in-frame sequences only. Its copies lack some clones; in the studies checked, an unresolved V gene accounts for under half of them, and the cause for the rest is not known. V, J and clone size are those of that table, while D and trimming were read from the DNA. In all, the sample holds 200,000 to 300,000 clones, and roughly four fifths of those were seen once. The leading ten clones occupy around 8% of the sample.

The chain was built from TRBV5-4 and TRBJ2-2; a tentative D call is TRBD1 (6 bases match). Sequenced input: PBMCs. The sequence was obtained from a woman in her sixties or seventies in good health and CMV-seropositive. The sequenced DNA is TGTGCCAGCAGCTCTCAGGGGAGAACAAGCCGGGAGCTGTTTTTT. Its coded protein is CASSSQGRTSRELFF.